The T cell receptor (beta chain) under discussion was sequenced for a study of blood T cell repertoires in COVID-19 (dated by TCRdb to about 2020). About the study as a whole: Samples covering the acute and convalescent phases of COVID-19 were provided by collaborators in the United States, Italy and Spain. Nearly every sample came with metadata listing a de-identified subject ID, COVID-19 status, age in years and sex. The samples were drawn from two sources: the first 160 participants of the ongoing ImmuneRACE study, and some 1,300 subjects contributed by 6 global collaborators. The prospective study material was composed of cDNA or gDNA derived from T cells, B-cell-depleted T cells, or PBMCs. The repertoires were released in a freely available public database meant as a resource for research on the immune response to SARS-CoV-2. HLA class I and class II types, where available, came from metadata supplied by the sample provider rather than from assay-based typing. Subjects who had been exposed to COVID-19, were actively infected with it, or had recovered from it provided the deeply sampled blood TCRbeta repertoires that made up the dataset. Results and caveats for the whole study, not just this receptor: Clinical and demographic metadata were provided uncurated, with the amount varying by source and participant.

TCRbeta CDR3 regions were amplified from genomic DNA by means of the immunoSEQ Assay, a bias-controlled multiplex PCR. From the authors' description of their analysis: The number of nucleated cells in each sample was estimated by amplification of reference gene primers within the assay. Sequence reads were collapsed and filtered to measure the absolute abundance of every unique TCRbeta CDR3 rearrangement. For each sample, productive Simpson clonality was calculated as the square root of Simpson's diversity index across productive rearrangements. This is the immuneACCESS table as TCRdb keeps it, with only in-frame sequences that have V and J called. A part of the clones is gone; compared with another copy, unresolved V genes explain less than half, and the rest is unexplained. V, J and clone size are those of that table, while D and trimming were read from the DNA. Within this sample are approximately 180,000 clones, with 70% to 90% of them counted one time only. Together, the top ten hold around a fifth of the sample.

Comment on this clone: What this receptor recognizes is not known. Base qualities are not recorded, but no much larger clone differs from it by a single base.

Whole blood was collected in K2EDTA tubes by collaborating institutions according to the institutions' own protocols. For TCRbeta analysis, collaborators shipped samples in one of three forms: frozen whole blood, isolated PBMCs, or DNA extracted from either of those sample types. This clonotype was sampled from a man in his fifties or sixties with active or convalescent COVID-19. The sample consisted of peripheral blood.

The nucleotide sequence reads as follows: TGTGCCAGCAGCACCATTGTTGGGCGGGCAACCTACGAGCAGTACTTC. It translates as CASSTIVGRATYEQYF. The chain is encoded by TRBV7-9 joined to TRBJ2-7, with a weak D call of TRBD2 (5 bases match). The V and J ends are trimmed by 5 bases and 2 bases, leaving 19 bases between them. The germline V gene (reference sequence) provides CDR1 SEHNR and CDR2 FQNEAQ. From the cysteine through the phenylalanine, the CDR3 covers 16 amino acids. Just CDR3 DNA is preserved here, 48 bases in frame from base 1. With all but the CDR3 taken from the reference TRBV7-9 and TRBJ2-7 genes, the full variable domain is: DTGVSQNPRHKITKRGQNVTFRCDPISEHNRLYWYRQTLGQGPEFLTYFQNEAQLEKSRLLSDRFSAERPKGSFSTLEIQRTEQGDSAMYLCASSTIVGRATYEQYFGPGTRLTVT.